This T cell receptor (beta chain) came from a study of blood T cell repertoires in COVID-19. Study as a whole: Researchers got acute and convalescent COVID-19 samples from the United States, Italy and Spain. T cells, B-cell-depleted T cells, or PBMCs supplied cDNA or gDNA.

This clone was observed once. How the authors handled the data: The assay estimated nucleated cells by amplifying reference gene primers. Clones were read by immunoSEQ multiplex PCR, and TCRdb kept only the in-frame ones, dropping some. V, J and clone size reflect that table, while D and trimming were determined from the DNA. The table includes 65,000 to 80,000 clones, over 70% detected once. Sequencing input: peripheral blood. The sequence came from a man in his fifties or sixties with active COVID-19.

CDR3 sequence: CASSGSLTGELFF. The CDR3 region has the DNA TGTGCCAGCAGCGGGAGCCTTACCGGGGAGCTGTTTTTT. This sequence joins TRBV7-9 and TRBJ2-2; tentative D call: TRBD2 (5 bases). The CDR3 totals 13 residues. CDR1 and CDR2 from the germline V gene are SEHNR and FQNEAQ (reference sequence). V lost 5 bases to trimming and J lost 5 bases, with 9 bases between them.